Each of the 7 T cell receptor beta chains below was sequenced from the same sample in a study of blood T cell repertoires in COVID-19. TCRdb's copy holds only in-frame clones and misses some; the assay was immunoSEQ multiplex PCR. The sample includes 220,000 or so clones, under 90% of them seen just once. Sequencing used peripheral blood. The receptors stem from a woman aged 55-70 years who had recovered from COVID-19.

The sample holds a few counts of this clone. The chain couples TRBV11-3 to TRBJ2-5; possible D gene TRBD1, 5 bases. The CDR3 runs to 12 residues. From germline, CDR1 is SGHNT and CDR2 YENEEA. V lost 0 bases to trimming and J lost 9 bases, with 8 bases between them. The CDR3 spells CASSLEGQPQYF. DNA of the CDR3: TGTGCCAGCAGCTTAGAGGGGCAGCCCCAGTACTTC.

The V call is TRBV29-1, the J call TRBJ2-7; 9 bases fit TRBD1. Unmatched junction bases numbered 7, after V lost 7 bases and J lost 3 bases. The CDR3 covers 13 residues. Germline V gene lookup returns CDR1 SQVTM and CDR2 ANQGSEA. DNA for the CDR3: TGCAGCGCAGGGGGACAGGGAGACTACGAGCAGTACTTC. This gives the protein CSAGGQGDYEQYF.

The chain employs TRBV7-9 and TRBJ1-5, with TRBD1 matching 8 bases. The germline V gene has CDR1 SEHNR and CDR2 FQNEAQ (reference sequence). The CDR3 is made up of 14 amino acids. Germline trimming cut 5 bases from V and 5 bases from J; bases unmatched to any gene: 5. In nucleotides, the CDR3 is TGTGCCAGCAGCACTGACAGGGGTCATCAGCCCCAGCATTTT. It yields the protein CASSTDRGHQPQHF.

The gene calls are TRBV7-2 and TRBJ1-2; D is uncertain. The V end was cut by 2 bases, the J end by 2 bases, with 9 bases between. CDR1 is SGHTA, CDR2 FQGNSA, per germline. This CDR3 region has 14 residues. Written as DNA, the CDR3 is TGTGCCAGCAGCTTAATCTCGGGGAACTATGGCTACACCTTC. This sequence encodes CASSLISGNYGYTF.

The CDR3 spells CASNGQSRTGELFF. The CDR3 nucleotides are TGTGCCAGCAACGGACAGTCTCGGACCGGGGAGCTGTTTTTT. V and J are TRBV6-5 and TRBJ2-2; D is possibly TRBD1 (6 bases). Germline V gene sequence: CDR1 MNHEY, CDR2 SVGAGI. CDR3 length equals 14 residues. The ends were cut back, 7 bases at V and 5 bases at J, with 14 bases in the middle.

The V call is TRBV19, the J call TRBJ2-1; 9 nucleotides align to TRBD2. This CDR3 has 18 amino acids. Germline V CDR1 and CDR2: LNHDA, SQIVND (reference sequence). Unmatched junction bases numbered 12, after V lost 6 bases and J lost 0 bases. CDR3: CASSYTSGSYYSYNEQFF. The DNA for the CDR3 is TGTGCCAGTAGCTACACTAGCGGGTCTTACTACTCCTACAATGAGCAGTTCTTC.

This chain links TRBV6-5 with TRBJ1-2; TRBD1 matches at 8 bases. The CDR3 has 12 amino acids. V gave up 4 bases and J gave up 11 bases; unmatched junction bases: 6. Germline V gives CDR1 MNHEY, CDR2 SVGAGI. As DNA, the CDR3 is TGTGCCAGCAGTTTCACGGACAGGGAGTACACCTTC. It codes for CASSFTDREYTF.